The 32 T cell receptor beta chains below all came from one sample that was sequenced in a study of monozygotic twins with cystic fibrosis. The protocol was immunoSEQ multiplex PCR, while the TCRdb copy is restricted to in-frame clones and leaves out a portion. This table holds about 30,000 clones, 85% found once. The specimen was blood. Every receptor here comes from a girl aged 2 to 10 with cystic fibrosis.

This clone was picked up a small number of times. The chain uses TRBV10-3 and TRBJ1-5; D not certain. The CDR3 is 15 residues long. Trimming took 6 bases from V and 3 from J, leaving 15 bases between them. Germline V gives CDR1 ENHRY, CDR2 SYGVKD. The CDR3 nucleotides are TGTGCCATCAGCAACAAGAGCCCGCCCAATCAGCCCCAGCATTTT. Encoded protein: CAISNKSPPNQPQHF.

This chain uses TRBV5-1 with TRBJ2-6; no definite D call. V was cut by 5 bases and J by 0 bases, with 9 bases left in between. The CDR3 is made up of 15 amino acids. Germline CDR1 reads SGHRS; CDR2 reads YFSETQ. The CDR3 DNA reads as TGCGCCAGCAGTTCTACTGCCTCTGGGGCCAACGTCCTGACTTTC. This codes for CASSSTASGANVLTF.

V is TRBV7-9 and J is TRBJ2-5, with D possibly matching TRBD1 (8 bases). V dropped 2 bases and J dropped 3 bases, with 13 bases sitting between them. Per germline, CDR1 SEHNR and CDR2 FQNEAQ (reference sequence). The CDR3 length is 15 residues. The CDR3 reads CASSLTGGVKETQYF. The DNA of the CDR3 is TGTGCCAGCAGCTTAACAGGGGGGGTAAAAGAGACCCAGTACTTC.

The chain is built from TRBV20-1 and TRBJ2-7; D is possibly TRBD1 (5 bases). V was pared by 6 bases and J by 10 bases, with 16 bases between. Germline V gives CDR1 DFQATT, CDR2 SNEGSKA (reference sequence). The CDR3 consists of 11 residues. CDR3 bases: TGCAGTGCCCGTACAGGTCCCCTACAGTACTTC. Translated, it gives CSARTGPLQYF.

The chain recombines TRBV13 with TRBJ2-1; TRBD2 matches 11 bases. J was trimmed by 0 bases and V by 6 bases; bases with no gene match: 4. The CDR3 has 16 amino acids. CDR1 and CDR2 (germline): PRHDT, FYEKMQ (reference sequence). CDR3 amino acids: CASRDSGRASYNEQFF. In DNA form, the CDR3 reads TGTGCCAGCAGGGATAGCGGGAGGGCCTCCTACAATGAGCAGTTCTTC. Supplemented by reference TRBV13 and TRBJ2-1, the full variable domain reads AAGVIQSPRHLIKEKRETATLKCYPIPRHDTVYWYQQGPGQDPQFLISFYEKMQSDKGSIPDRFSAQQFSDYHSELNMSSLELGDSALYFCASRDSGRASYNEQFFGPGTRLTVL.

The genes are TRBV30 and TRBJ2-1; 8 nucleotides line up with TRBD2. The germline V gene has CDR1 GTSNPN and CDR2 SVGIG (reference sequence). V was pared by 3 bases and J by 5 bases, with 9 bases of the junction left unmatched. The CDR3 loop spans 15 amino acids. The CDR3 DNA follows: TGTGCCTGGAGGCCACTAGCGGATACAAACAATGAGCAGTTCTTC. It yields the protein CAWRPLADTNNEQFF.

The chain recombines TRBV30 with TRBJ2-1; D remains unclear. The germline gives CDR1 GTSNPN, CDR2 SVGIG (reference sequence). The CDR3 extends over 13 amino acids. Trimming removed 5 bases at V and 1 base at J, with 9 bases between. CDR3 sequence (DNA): TGTGCCTGGGACCCGACGTCCTACAATGAGCAGTTCTTC. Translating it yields CAWDPTSYNEQFF.

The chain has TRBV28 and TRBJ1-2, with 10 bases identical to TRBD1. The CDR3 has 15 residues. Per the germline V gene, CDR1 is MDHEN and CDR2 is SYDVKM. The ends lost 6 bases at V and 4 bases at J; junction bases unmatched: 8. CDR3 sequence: CASSRRDRGIYGYTF. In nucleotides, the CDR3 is TGTGCCAGCAGCCGCCGGGACAGGGGCATCTATGGCTACACCTTC.

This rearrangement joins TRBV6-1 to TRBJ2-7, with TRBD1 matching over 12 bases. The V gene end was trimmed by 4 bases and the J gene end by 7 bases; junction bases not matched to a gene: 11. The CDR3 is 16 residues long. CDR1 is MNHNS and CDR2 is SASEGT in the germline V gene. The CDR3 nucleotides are TGTGCCAGCAGTGGCCTACCGGGACAGGGGGCGCAGGAGCAGTACTTC. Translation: CASSGLPGQGAQEQYF.

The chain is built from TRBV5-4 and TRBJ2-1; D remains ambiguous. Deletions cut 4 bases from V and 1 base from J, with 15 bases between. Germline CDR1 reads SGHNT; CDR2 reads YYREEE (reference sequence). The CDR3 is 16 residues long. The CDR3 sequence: CASSHGWIASYNEQFF. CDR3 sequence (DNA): TGTGCCAGCAGCCACGGGTGGATCGCATCCTACAATGAGCAGTTCTTC.

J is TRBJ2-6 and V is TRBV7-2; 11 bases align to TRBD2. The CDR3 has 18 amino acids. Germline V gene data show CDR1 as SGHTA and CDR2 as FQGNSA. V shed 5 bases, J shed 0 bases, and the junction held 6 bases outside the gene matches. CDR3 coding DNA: TGTGCCAGCAGCCTGGGACTAGCGGCCTCCTCTGGGGCCAACGTCCTGACTTTC. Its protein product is CASSLGLAASSGANVLTF.

The CDR3 region has the DNA TGTGCCAGCAGCACTCAGCGGGACCCCTACGAGCAGTACTTC. Protein sequence: CASSTQRDPYEQYF. The chain combines TRBV6-6 with TRBJ2-7, with 7 bases aligning to TRBD2. Germline CDR1 and CDR2: MNHNY and SVGAGI (reference sequence). After removal of 6 bases from V and 2 bases from J, the junction contained 7 bases not matched to a gene. The CDR3 extends over 14 amino acids.

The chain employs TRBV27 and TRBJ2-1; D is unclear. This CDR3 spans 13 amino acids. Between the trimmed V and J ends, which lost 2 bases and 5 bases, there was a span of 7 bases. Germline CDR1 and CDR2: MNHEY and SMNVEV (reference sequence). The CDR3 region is CASSLGPNNEQFF. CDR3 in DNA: TGTGCCAGCAGTTTAGGCCCAAACAATGAGCAGTTCTTC.

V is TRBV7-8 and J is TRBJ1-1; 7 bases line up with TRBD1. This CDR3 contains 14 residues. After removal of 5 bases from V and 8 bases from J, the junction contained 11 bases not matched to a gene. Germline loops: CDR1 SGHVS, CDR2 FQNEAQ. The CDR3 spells CASSRRTGTDEAFF. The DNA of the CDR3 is TGTGCCAGCAGCCGACGAACCGGGACAGACGAAGCTTTCTTT.

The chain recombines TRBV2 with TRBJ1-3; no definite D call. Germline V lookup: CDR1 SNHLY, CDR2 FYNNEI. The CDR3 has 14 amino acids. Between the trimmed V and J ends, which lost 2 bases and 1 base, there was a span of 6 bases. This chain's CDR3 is CASSETRSGNTIYF. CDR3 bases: TGTGCCAGCAGTGAAACACGTTCTGGAAACACCATATATTTT.

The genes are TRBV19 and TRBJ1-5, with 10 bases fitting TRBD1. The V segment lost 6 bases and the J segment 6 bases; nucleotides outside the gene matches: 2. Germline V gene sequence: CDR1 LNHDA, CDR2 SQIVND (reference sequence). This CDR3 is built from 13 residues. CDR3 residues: CASRRDRGQPQHF. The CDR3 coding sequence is TGTGCCAGTAGGAGGGACAGGGGTCAGCCCCAGCATTTT. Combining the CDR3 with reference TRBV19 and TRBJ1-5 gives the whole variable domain DGGITQSPKYLFRKEGQNVTLSCEQNLNHDAMYWYRQDPGQGLRLIYYSQIVNDFQKGDIAEGYSVSREKKESFPLTVTSAQKNPTAFYLCASRRDRGQPQHFGDGTRLSIL.

The CDR3 reads CASRADYREGTEAFF. CDR3 nucleotides: TGTGCCAGCAGGGCAGATTACAGGGAGGGCACTGAAGCTTTCTTT. The chain has TRBV7-8 and TRBJ1-1; a weak D match, TRBD1 (6 bases). This CDR3 is 15 amino acids long. The germline V gene has CDR1 SGHVS and CDR2 FQNEAQ. Trimming cost V 6 bases and J 4 bases, with 18 bases left between them. The variable domain in full, completed from reference TRBV7-8 and TRBJ1-1, reads GAGVSQSPRYKVAKRGQDVALRCDPISGHVSLFWYQQALGQGPEFLTYFQNEAQLDKSGLPSDRFFAERPEGSVSTLKIQRTQQEDSAVYLCASRADYREGTEAFFGQGTRLTVV.

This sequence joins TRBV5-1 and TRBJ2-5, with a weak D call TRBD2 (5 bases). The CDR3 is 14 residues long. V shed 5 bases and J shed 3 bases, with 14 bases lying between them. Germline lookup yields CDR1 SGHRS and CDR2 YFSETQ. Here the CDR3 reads CASRVFSSEETQYF. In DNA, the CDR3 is TGCGCCAGCAGAGTTTTTAGTAGCGAAGAGACCCAGTACTTC.

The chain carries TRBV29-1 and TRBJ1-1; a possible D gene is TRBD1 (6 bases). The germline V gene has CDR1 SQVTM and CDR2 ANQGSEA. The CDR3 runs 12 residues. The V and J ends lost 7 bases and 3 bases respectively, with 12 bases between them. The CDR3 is CSGQVGDTEAFF. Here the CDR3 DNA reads TGCAGCGGACAGGTGGGGGACACTGAAGCTTTCTTT.

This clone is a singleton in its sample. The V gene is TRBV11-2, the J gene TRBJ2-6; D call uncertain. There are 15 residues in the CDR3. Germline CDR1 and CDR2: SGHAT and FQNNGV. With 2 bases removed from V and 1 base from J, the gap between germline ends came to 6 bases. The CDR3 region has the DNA TGTGCCAGCAGCTTAATCAAGTCTGGGGCCAACGTCCTGACTTTC. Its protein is CASSLIKSGANVLTF.

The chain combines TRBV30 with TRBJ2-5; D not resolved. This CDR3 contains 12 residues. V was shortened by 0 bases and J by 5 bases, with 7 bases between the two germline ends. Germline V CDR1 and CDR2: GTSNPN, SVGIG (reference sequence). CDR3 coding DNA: TGTGCCTGGAGTGTGTCCCGGGAGACCCAGTACTTC. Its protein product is CAWSVSRETQYF. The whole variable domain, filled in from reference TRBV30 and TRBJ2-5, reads SQTIHQWPATLVQPVGSPLSLECTVEGTSNPNLYWYRQAAGRGLQLLFYSVGIGQISSEVPQNLSASRPQDRQFILSSKKLLLSDSGFYLCAWSVSRETQYFGPGTRLLVL.

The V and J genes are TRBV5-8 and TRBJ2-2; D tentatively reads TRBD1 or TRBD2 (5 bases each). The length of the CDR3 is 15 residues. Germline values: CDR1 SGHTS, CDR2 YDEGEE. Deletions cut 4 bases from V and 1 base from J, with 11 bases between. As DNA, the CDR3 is TGTGCCAGCAGCGTCACGGGACGGAACACCGGGGAGCTGTTTTTT. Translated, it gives CASSVTGRNTGELFF.

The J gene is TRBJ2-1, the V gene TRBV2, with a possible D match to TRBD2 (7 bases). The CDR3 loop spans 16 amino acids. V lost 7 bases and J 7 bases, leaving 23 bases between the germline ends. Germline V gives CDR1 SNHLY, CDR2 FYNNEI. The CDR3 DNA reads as TGTGCCAGCATTCCCCCAAGGGGGGAGGGCGGGAATGAGCAGTTCTTC. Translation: CASIPPRGEGGNEQFF.

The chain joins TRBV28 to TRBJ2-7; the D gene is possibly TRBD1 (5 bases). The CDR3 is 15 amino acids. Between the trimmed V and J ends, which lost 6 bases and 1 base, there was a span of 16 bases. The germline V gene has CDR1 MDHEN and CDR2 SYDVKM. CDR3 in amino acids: CASSNPGIWSYEQYF. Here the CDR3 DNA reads TGTGCCAGCAGCAATCCAGGGATCTGGTCCTACGAGCAGTACTTC.

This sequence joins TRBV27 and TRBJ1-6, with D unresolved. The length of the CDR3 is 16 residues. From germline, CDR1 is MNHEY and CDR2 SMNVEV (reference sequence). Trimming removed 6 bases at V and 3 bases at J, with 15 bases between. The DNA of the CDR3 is TGTGCCAGCAGCCCAACCTGGCAAAACTATAATTCACCCCTCCACTTT. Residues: CASSPTWQNYNSPLHF.

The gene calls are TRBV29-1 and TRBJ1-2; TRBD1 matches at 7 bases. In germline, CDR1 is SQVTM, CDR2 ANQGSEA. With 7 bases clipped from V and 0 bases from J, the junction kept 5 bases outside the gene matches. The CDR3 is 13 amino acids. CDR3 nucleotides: TGCAGCGCGTCGGGACAGTCTAACTATGGCTACACCTTC. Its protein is CSASGQSNYGYTF.

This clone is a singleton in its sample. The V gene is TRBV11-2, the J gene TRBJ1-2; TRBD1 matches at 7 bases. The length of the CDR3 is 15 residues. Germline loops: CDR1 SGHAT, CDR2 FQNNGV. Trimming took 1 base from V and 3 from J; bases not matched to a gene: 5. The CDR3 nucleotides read TGTGCCAGCAGCTTAGCTCTAGGGGGCGACTATGGCTACACCTTC. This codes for CASSLALGGDYGYTF.

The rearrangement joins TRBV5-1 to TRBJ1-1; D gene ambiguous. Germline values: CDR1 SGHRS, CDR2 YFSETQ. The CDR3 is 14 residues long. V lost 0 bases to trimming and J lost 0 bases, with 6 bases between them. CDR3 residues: CASSLEQLNTEAFF. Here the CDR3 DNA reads TGCGCCAGCAGCTTGGAACAGCTGAACACTGAAGCTTTCTTT.

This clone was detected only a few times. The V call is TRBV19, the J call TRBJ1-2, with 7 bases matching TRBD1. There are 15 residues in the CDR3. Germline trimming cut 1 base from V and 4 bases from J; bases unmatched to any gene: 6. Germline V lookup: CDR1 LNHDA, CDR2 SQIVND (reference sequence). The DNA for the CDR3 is TGTGCCAGTAGTATAGCCCGGACAGGCGGCTATGGCTACACCTTC. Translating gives CASSIARTGGYGYTF.

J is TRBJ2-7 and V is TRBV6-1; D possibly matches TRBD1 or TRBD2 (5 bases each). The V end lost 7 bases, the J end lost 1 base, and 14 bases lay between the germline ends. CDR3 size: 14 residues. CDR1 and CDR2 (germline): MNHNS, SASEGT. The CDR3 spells CASNWGTLSYEQYF. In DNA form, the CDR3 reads TGTGCCAGCAATTGGGGGACGCTGTCCTACGAGCAGTACTTC.

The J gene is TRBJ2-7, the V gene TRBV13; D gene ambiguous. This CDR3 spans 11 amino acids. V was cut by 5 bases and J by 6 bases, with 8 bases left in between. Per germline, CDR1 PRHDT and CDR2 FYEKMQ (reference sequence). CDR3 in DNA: TGTGCCAGCAGCGCAGGTCCCGAGCAGTACTTC. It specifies CASSAGPEQYF.

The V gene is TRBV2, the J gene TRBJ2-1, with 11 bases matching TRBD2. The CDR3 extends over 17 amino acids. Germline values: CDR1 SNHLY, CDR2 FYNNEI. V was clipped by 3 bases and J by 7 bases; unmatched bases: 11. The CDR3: CASSDTLAGGPMNEQFF. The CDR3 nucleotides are TGTGCCAGCAGTGATACTCTAGCGGGAGGACCCATGAATGAGCAGTTCTTC.